These 24 T cell receptor beta chains share one sample of origin, sequenced in a study of blood T cell repertoires in COVID-19. Clones were read by immunoSEQ multiplex PCR, and TCRdb kept only the in-frame ones, dropping some. Of about 88,000 clones in the sample, around nine tenths were seen once. The sequencing sample was made of peripheral blood. The receptors were gathered from a woman in her sixties with COVID-19, enrolled during active disease.

This clone was detected only once. J is TRBJ1-6 and V is TRBV6-5; unclear D gene. Trimming removed 4 bases at V and 11 bases at J, with 3 bases between. The V gene's germline CDR1 is MNHEY and CDR2 SVGAGI. CDR3 length: 10 amino acids. The CDR3: CASSSPPLHF. The CDR3 DNA reads as TGTGCCAGCAGTTCTCCACCCCTCCACTTT.

The gene calls are TRBV11-2 and TRBJ2-1; D is perhaps TRBD2 (7 bases). Germline V gene sequence: CDR1 SGHAT, CDR2 FQNNGV. Trimming pared 4 bases from V and 4 bases from J, leaving 14 bases between. The length of the CDR3 is 15 residues. CDR3 loop: CASSSRGGLYNEQFF. CDR3 DNA: TGTGCCAGCAGCTCCCGCGGGGGCCTGTACAATGAGCAGTTCTTC.

The rearrangement joins TRBV5-1 to TRBJ1-3; 7 bases line up with TRBD1. The germline V gene has CDR1 SGHRS and CDR2 YFSETQ. The CDR3 is made up of 14 amino acids. V dropped 3 bases and J dropped 3; count of bases not matched to a gene: 3. The CDR3 sequence: CASSWTGNGNTIYF. CDR3 nucleotides: TGCGCCAGCAGCTGGACAGGCAATGGAAACACCATATATTTT.

This clone was observed a single time. V and J are TRBV7-6 and TRBJ1-1; the D gene is possibly TRBD1 (5 bases). This CDR3 is 14 amino acids long. CDR1 and CDR2 from the germline V gene are SGHVS and FNYEAQ. Trimming took off 0 bases at V and 4 bases at J, with 9 bases between the two ends. In nucleotides, the CDR3 is TGTGCCAGCAGCTTAGCGCTCGGGGGCACTGAAGCTTTCTTT. Its translation is CASSLALGGTEAFF.

This clone occurred once. V is TRBV7-2 and J is TRBJ1-6, with D uncertain. CDR3 length equals 15 residues. Germline-derived CDR1 and CDR2 are SGHTA and FQGNSA. V gave up 5 bases and J gave up 7 bases, with 15 bases separating them. The CDR3 sequence is CASSPTRVDNSPLHF. The CDR3 coding sequence is TGTGCCAGCAGCCCGACACGAGTTGACAATTCACCCCTCCACTTT.

This clone was seen a handful of times. This rearrangement joins TRBV4-1 to TRBJ2-2; TRBD2 might be the D (5 bases). The CDR3 sequence is 15 residues long. V lost 8 bases, J lost 0 bases, and 13 bases lay in between. Germline CDR1 MGHRA, CDR2 YSYEKL. The CDR3 spells CASRIGSANTGELFF. In DNA form, the CDR3 reads TGCGCCAGCCGAATAGGGAGCGCGAACACCGGGGAGCTGTTTTTT.

This chain joins TRBV19 and TRBJ2-3, with D maybe TRBD1 (5 bases). Germline values: CDR1 LNHDA, CDR2 SQIVND (reference sequence). V was shortened by 5 bases and J by 6 bases, with 12 bases between the two germline ends. The CDR3 length is 13 residues. The CDR3 here is CASSATRQDTQYF. The CDR3 coding sequence is TGTGCCAGTAGTGCGACCCGACAGGATACGCAGTATTTT.

This clone has only one observation. The chain links TRBV30 to TRBJ1-5; the D gene is possibly TRBD1 (5 bases). CDR3 length: 15 residues. In germline, CDR1 is GTSNPN, CDR2 SVGIG (reference sequence). Trimming took off 2 bases at V and 6 bases at J, with 17 bases between the two ends. The CDR3 DNA reads TGTGCCTGGAGTAGCGCCCTGACCGGGGGTCAGCCCCAGCATTTT. Residues: CAWSSALTGGQPQHF. Drawing the rest from reference TRBV30 and TRBJ1-5, the complete variable domain is SQTIHQWPATLVQPVGSPLSLECTVEGTSNPNLYWYRQAAGRGLQLLFYSVGIGQISSEVPQNLSASRPQDRQFILSSKKLLLSDSGFYLCAWSSALTGGQPQHFGDGTRLSIL.

The count of this clone is one. CDR3 region: CASSFGGPNTGELFF. The CDR3 nucleotides read TGTGCCAGCAGTTTTGGAGGGCCGAACACCGGGGAGCTGTTTTTT. The chain is built from TRBV27 and TRBJ2-2; TRBD2 is a possible D gene (6 bases). V was pared by 3 bases and J by 0 bases, with 8 bases between. Germline V gene sequence: CDR1 MNHEY, CDR2 SMNVEV (reference sequence). The CDR3 has 15 amino acids.

This chain connects TRBV18 to TRBJ2-7, with 11 bases lining up with TRBD1. The CDR3 runs 15 residues. Germline assignment: CDR1 KGHSH and CDR2 LQKENI. After removal of 6 bases from V and 2 bases from J, the junction contained 6 bases not matched to a gene. The CDR3 region has the DNA TGTGCCAGCTCCCGAGGGACAGGGGGGACCTACGAGCAGTACTTC. Translated, it gives CASSRGTGGTYEQYF.

As to this clone: The junction shows a germline mismatch at one end, possibly a read error. The rearrangement uses TRBV3-1 (or the pseudogene TRBV3-2) and TRBJ1-2; 7 bases agree with TRBD1. Germline V lookup: CDR1 LGHDT, CDR2 YNNKEL (reference sequence). The CDR3 contains 14 residues. CDR3 bases: TGTGCCAGCAGCCAAGGGACAGGATACTACGGCTACACCTTC. Residues: CASSQGTGYYGYTF.

This sequence joins TRBV21-1 and TRBJ1-3; TRBD1, the table's D call, lacks a check against the DNA. TRBV21-1 is designated a pseudogene. CDR3 length: 15 residues. CDR3 bases: TGTGCCAGCAGCACCCGGGACAGTCTAATAGGCACCATATATTTT. Residues: CASSTRDSLIGTIYF.

The J gene is TRBJ2-1, the V gene TRBV11-2; 12 positions match TRBD2. Trimming took 1 base from V and 10 from J; bases not matched to a gene: 8. There are 16 residues in the CDR3. Germline CDR1 reads SGHAT; CDR2 reads FQNNGV. CDR3 nucleotides: TGTGCCAGCAGCTTAGGAACTAGCGGGGGGCTTCGGGAGCAGTTCTTC. Protein: CASSLGTSGGLREQFF.

The V gene is TRBV5-1, the J gene TRBJ2-2, with D uncertain. V lost 0 bases, J lost 4 bases, and 13 bases lay in between. The CDR3 length is 16 residues. Germline loops: CDR1 SGHRS, CDR2 YFSETQ. CDR3 in amino acids: CASSLAGQWATGELFF. CDR3 sequence (DNA): TGCGCCAGCAGCTTGGCCGGTCAATGGGCCACCGGGGAGCTGTTTTTT. Based on the CDR3 plus reference TRBV5-1 and TRBJ2-2, the full variable domain is KAGVTQTPRYLIKTRGQQVTLSCSPISGHRSVSWYQQTPGQGLQFLFEYFSETQRNKGNFPGRFSGRQFSNSRSEMNVSTLELGDSALYLCASSLAGQWATGELFFGEGSRLTVL.

The table lists this clone with a count of one. The V call is TRBV7-9, the J call TRBJ1-1; D may be TRBD1 (5 bases). The CDR3 has 13 residues. V dropped 0 bases and J dropped 5 bases, with 7 bases sitting between them. Germline CDR1 SEHNR, CDR2 FQNEAQ (reference sequence). The CDR3 is CASSLAQGTEAFF. CDR3 nucleotide sequence: TGTGCCAGCAGCTTAGCGCAGGGAACTGAAGCTTTCTTT.

In its sample, this clone was seen once. This chain joins TRBV27 and TRBJ2-5, with TRBD1 matching over 7 bases. V dropped 5 bases and J dropped 5; count of bases not matched to a gene: 8. This CDR3 has 14 amino acids. CDR1 is MNHEY, CDR2 SMNVEV, per germline (reference sequence). The CDR3 region is CASSPGTVSETQYF. CDR3 nucleotides: TGTGCCAGCAGTCCCGGGACAGTTAGTGAGACCCAGTACTTC.

The chain combines TRBV7-2 with TRBJ2-7; TRBD2 aligns across 8 bases. The CDR3 consists of 18 residues. Germline loops: CDR1 SGHTA, CDR2 FQGNSA. The V gene end was trimmed by 0 bases and the J gene end by 2 bases; junction bases not matched to a gene: 12. The chain's CDR3 is CASSLAQRGLRGAYEQYF. DNA for the CDR3: TGTGCCAGCAGCTTAGCCCAGAGGGGATTGCGGGGGGCCTACGAGCAGTACTTC.

The J gene is TRBJ1-2, the V gene TRBV18; D might be TRBD1 (5 bases). The germline V gene has CDR1 KGHSH and CDR2 LQKENI. The V end was cut by 1 base, the J end by 5 bases, with 14 bases between. This CDR3 has 15 residues. Here the CDR3 reads CASSPRKGRDYGYTF. CDR3 sequence (DNA): TGTGCCAGCTCACCACGTAAGGGGCGAGATTATGGCTACACCTTC.

CDR3 bases: TGTGCCAGCAGTTGGGACACGAGGACACTAACCTACGAGCAGTACTTC. It is translated as CASSWDTRTLTYEQYF. The chain recombines TRBV28 with TRBJ2-7, with a tentative D call TRBD1 (6 bases). Germline values: CDR1 MDHEN, CDR2 SYDVKM. V gave up 4 bases and J gave up 2 bases, with 18 bases separating them. The CDR3 has 16 residues.

This chain joins TRBV12-3 or TRBV12-4 and TRBJ1-1; no firm D call. V was trimmed by 2 bases and J by 0 bases, leaving 4 bases between them. This CDR3 has 13 residues. This CDR3 is CASSLTLNTEAFF. In DNA form, the CDR3 reads TGTGCCAGCAGTTTAACATTGAACACTGAAGCTTTCTTT.

The chain links TRBV5-6 to TRBJ2-1, with 8 bases identical to TRBD1. Germline V lookup: CDR1 SGHDT, CDR2 YYEEEE. Losses at the gene ends were 0 bases for V and 6 bases for J; bases not matched to a gene: 8. CDR3 length equals 16 residues. The CDR3, as DNA: TGTGCCAGCAGCTTGGTTCCCAGGGGGCTTGGCAATGAGCAGTTCTTC. It is translated as CASSLVPRGLGNEQFF.

The chain is built from TRBV30 and TRBJ1-5; D is perhaps TRBD1 (6 bases). Trimming took 0 bases from V and 2 from J, leaving 14 bases between them. Germline CDR1 and CDR2: GTSNPN and SVGIG (reference sequence). The CDR3 is made up of 16 amino acids. CDR3 DNA: TGTGCCTGGAGTGTAGATGCAGGGGCTGGCAATCAGCCCCAGCATTTT. This encodes CAWSVDAGAGNQPQHF.

This clone was counted only a few times. V is TRBV9 and J is TRBJ1-5, with 9 nucleotides matching TRBD1. The CDR3 is 15 residues long. The germline gives CDR1 SGDLS, CDR2 YYNGEE. J gave up 6 bases and V 4 bases, and 8 bases lay outside the gene matches. The CDR3 DNA is TGTGCCAGCAGCCAGGGGACAGGGAGTGGTCAGCCCCAGCATTTT. The encoded protein is CASSQGTGSGQPQHF.

The genes are TRBV25-1 and TRBJ1-6, with 8 nucleotides matching TRBD1. V dropped 6 bases and J dropped 8; count of bases not matched to a gene: 3. The CDR3 runs 13 residues. The germline V gene has CDR1 MGHDK and CDR2 SYGVNS. The CDR3 here is CASRDRVDSPLHF. In DNA, the CDR3 is TGTGCCAGCAGGGACAGGGTCGATTCACCCCTCCACTTT.